The 22 T cell receptor beta chains presented below share a single source sample, sequenced in a study of shared clonotypes between healthy human individuals. Sequencing was performed with immunoSEQ multiplex PCR; in TCRdb, only in-frame clones are kept and a portion is missing. The repertoire consists of around 1.5 million clones, with around 98% occurring once and the leading ten covering less than 0.55%. What was sequenced was naive CD4+ T cells sorted from blood. This sample's subset: CD45RA+ positively selected. These receptor sequences come from a man aged 30-40 years in good health.

This clone came up once. The chain is built from TRBV7-2 and TRBJ2-7; D assignment may be TRBD1 or TRBD2 (5 bases each). CDR3 length: 13 residues. CDR1 SGHTA and CDR2 FQGNSA come from the germline V gene. Deletions cut 4 bases from V and 0 bases from J, with 7 bases between. CDR3 coding DNA: TGTGCCAGCAGCTCCGGGGCCTCCTACGAGCAGTACTTC. It codes for CASSSGASYEQYF.

The J gene is TRBJ2-7, the V gene TRBV11-2, with TRBD2 as a possible D gene (6 bases). Trimming took 5 bases from V and 3 from J, leaving 14 bases between them. This CDR3 region has 14 residues. CDR1 and CDR2 (germline): SGHAT, FQNNGV. CDR3 region: CASSLSGTLYEQYF. DNA for the CDR3: TGTGCCAGCAGCCTATCCGGGACTCTCTACGAGCAGTACTTC.

The chain uses TRBV19 and TRBJ1-5; D might be TRBD1 (6 bases). Trimming took 4 bases from V and 3 from J, leaving 13 bases between them. The germline V gene has CDR1 LNHDA and CDR2 SQIVND (reference sequence). The CDR3 runs to 15 residues. CDR3 amino acids: CASSKTGTSNQPQHF. The DNA for the CDR3 is TGTGCCAGTAGTAAGACAGGAACGTCCAATCAGCCCCAGCATTTT.

The V gene is TRBV19, the J gene TRBJ1-4; D gene ambiguous. The CDR3 totals 16 residues. Germline V gene data show CDR1 as LNHDA and CDR2 as SQIVND (reference sequence). Trimming removed 7 bases at V and 7 bases at J, with 22 bases between. The DNA for the CDR3 is TGTGCCAGTACCCAAACCCCCACAAGTGCCGGTGAAAAACTGTTTTTT. As protein: CASTQTPTSAGEKLFF.

This clone was recorded once. This chain links TRBV7-9 with TRBJ2-3; 9 nucleotides align to TRBD1. Germline V CDR1 and CDR2: SEHNR, FQNEAQ (reference sequence). V shed 5 bases and J 4 bases; nucleotides not matched to a gene: 13. The CDR3 consists of 17 residues. CDR3 coding DNA: TGTGCCAGCAGCGCTCTAACAGGGGGCGCCTTATCAGATACGCAGTATTTT. Translated, it gives CASSALTGGALSDTQYF.

The rearrangement joins TRBV7-8 to TRBJ2-7, with 9 bases lining up with TRBD1. Germline CDR1 and CDR2: SGHVS and FQNEAQ. This CDR3 is 17 amino acids long. Trimming removed 1 base from V and 5 bases from J; junction bases left unmatched: 12. CDR3 nucleotide sequence: TGTGCCAGCAGCTTAGGGGCCCCGGGACAGGGCGTCAACGAGCAGTACTTC. It specifies CASSLGAPGQGVNEQYF.

The chain couples TRBV28 to TRBJ2-5; TRBD1 aligns across 9 bases. Germline CDR1 is MDHEN and CDR2 is SYDVKM. The CDR3 runs to 14 residues. J lost 5 bases, V lost 6 bases, and 7 bases had no gene match. The chain's CDR3 is CASSKDRGGETQYF. The CDR3 bases are TGTGCCAGCAGCAAGGACAGGGGAGGTGAGACCCAGTACTTC.

The chain is built from TRBV19 and TRBJ2-2, with D possibly matching TRBD1 (6 bases). Looked up from germline, CDR1 is LNHDA and CDR2 is SQIVND (reference sequence). The CDR3 runs to 15 residues. With 3 bases removed from V and 4 bases from J, the gap between germline ends came to 12 bases. The chain's CDR3 is CASSMAGAGTGELFF. The CDR3 nucleotides read TGTGCCAGTAGTATGGCAGGGGCGGGCACCGGGGAGCTGTTTTTT.

The genes are TRBV19 and TRBJ2-7, with 7 bases matching TRBD2. CDR3 length: 13 amino acids. Germline V gene sequence: CDR1 LNHDA, CDR2 SQIVND (reference sequence). Germline trimming cut 5 bases from V and 0 bases from J; bases unmatched to any gene: 1. DNA for the CDR3: TGTGCCAGTAGTCGGACTAGCTCCTACGAGCAGTACTTC. This sequence encodes CASSRTSSYEQYF.

This clone appeared a single time. The chain combines TRBV9 with TRBJ1-3; D remains ambiguous. The CDR3 runs 17 residues. Germline V gives CDR1 SGDLS, CDR2 YYNGEE. V was trimmed by 0 bases and J by 0 bases, leaving 13 bases between them. The CDR3: CASSVAALPSSGNTIYF. The CDR3, as DNA: TGTGCCAGCAGCGTAGCTGCACTTCCCAGCTCTGGAAACACCATATATTTT.

The chain links TRBV10-2 to TRBJ2-5; D is undetermined. The length of the CDR3 is 14 residues. Germline V CDR1 and CDR2: WSHSY, SAAADI. Deletions cut 0 bases from V and 1 base from J, with 6 bases between. The CDR3 here is CASSESPAQETQYF. CDR3 coding DNA: TGCGCCAGCAGTGAGTCTCCCGCCCAAGAGACCCAGTACTTC.

This rearrangement joins TRBV2 to TRBJ2-6; D is unresolved. The CDR3 is 15 amino acids. Between the trimmed V and J ends, which lost 6 bases and 1 base, there was a span of 10 bases. Germline loops: CDR1 SNHLY, CDR2 FYNNEI. The CDR3 sequence: CASRTETSGANVLTF. The CDR3 bases are TGTGCCAGCAGGACGGAAACTTCTGGGGCCAACGTCCTGACTTTC.

V gene TRBV28 combines with J gene TRBJ1-3; perhaps TRBD1 as D (5 bases). V was trimmed by 0 bases and J by 2 bases, leaving 8 bases between them. The CDR3 runs 15 residues. Germline CDR1 and CDR2: MDHEN and SYDVKM. CDR3 sequence reads: CASSLWGEAGNTIYF. Here the CDR3 DNA reads TGTGCCAGCAGTTTATGGGGGGAGGCTGGAAACACCATATATTTT.

The rearrangement links TRBV20-1 to TRBJ2-3, with D tentatively TRBD1 (6 bases). The CDR3 sequence is 11 residues long. The germline V gene encodes CDR1 DFQATT and CDR2 SNEGSKA (reference sequence). The V and J ends lost 5 bases and 14 bases respectively, with 17 bases between them. This CDR3 is CSAYRDQGRYF. The CDR3 DNA follows: TGCAGTGCTTACAGGGACCAAGGGAGGTATTTT.

The genes are TRBV27 and TRBJ2-6, with 10 bases lining up with TRBD2. The V gene end was trimmed by 5 bases and the J gene end by 1 base; junction bases not matched to a gene: 8. Germline V CDR1 and CDR2: MNHEY, SMNVEV (reference sequence). This CDR3 comprises 18 residues. The CDR3 DNA is TGTGCCAGCAGTCCTCTCAGCGGGAGGGGGTCTGGGGCCAACGTCCTGACTTTC. It codes for CASSPLSGRGSGANVLTF.

This chain links TRBV7-6 with TRBJ1-1; possible D gene TRBD1, 5 bases. The V end was cut by 5 bases, the J end by 1 base, with 14 bases between. Germline loops: CDR1 SGHVS, CDR2 FNYEAQ. The CDR3 runs 15 residues. The CDR3 protein is CASSLQAGGNTEAFF. DNA for the CDR3: TGTGCCAGCAGCCTCCAGGCCGGGGGGAACACTGAAGCTTTCTTT.

V gene TRBV6-1 combines with J gene TRBJ1-3, with D hard to call. Per the germline V gene, CDR1 is MNHNS and CDR2 is SASEGT. The CDR3 runs to 15 residues. V lost 5 bases to trimming and J lost 0 bases, with 11 bases between them. The CDR3 loop reads CASSLGLISGNTIYF. CDR3 DNA: TGTGCCAGCAGTTTGGGCCTGATCTCTGGAAACACCATATATTTT.

This chain links TRBV30 with TRBJ2-6, with a weak D call TRBD1 (7 bases). Germline V gene data show CDR1 as GTSNPN and CDR2 as SVGIG (reference sequence). CDR3 length: 11 residues. V lost 4 bases, J lost 13 bases, and 11 bases lay in between. The CDR3 DNA follows: TGTGCCTGGATGACAGGGAGGGTCCTGACTTTC. Encoded protein: CAWMTGRVLTF.

The gene calls are TRBV27 and TRBJ2-1; D may be TRBD2 (6 bases). Trimming cost V 5 bases and J 5 bases, with 19 bases left between them. Per germline, CDR1 MNHEY and CDR2 SMNVEV (reference sequence). The CDR3 loop spans 16 amino acids. CDR3 sequence reads: CASSLRLGSPDNEQFF. CDR3 bases: TGTGCCAGCAGTCTCAGACTAGGGTCTCCTGACAATGAGCAGTTCTTC.

The chain employs TRBV7-9 and TRBJ2-5, with D possibly being TRBD2 (6 bases). Germline lookup yields CDR1 SEHNR and CDR2 FQNEAQ (reference sequence). The CDR3 loop spans 14 amino acids. The germline V and J ends were trimmed by 2 bases and 7 bases, with 14 bases remaining between them. The CDR3 sequence is CASSLIWEEGTQYF. CDR3 nucleotides: TGTGCCAGCAGCTTAATATGGGAGGAAGGGACCCAGTACTTC.

The chain combines TRBV7-3 with TRBJ2-5, with D possibly being TRBD2 (6 bases). Trimming shortened V by 0 bases and J by 1 base, and 9 bases separated the two germline ends. Germline CDR1 is SGHTA and CDR2 is FQGTGA. The CDR3 runs 15 residues. Written as DNA, the CDR3 is TGTGCCAGCAGCTTAACTAGCGGTAGCCAAGAGACCCAGTACTTC. It codes for CASSLTSGSQETQYF. Full variable domain (rest looked up from reference TRBV7-3 and TRBJ2-5): GAGVSQTPSNKVTEKGKYVELRCDPISGHTALYWYRQSLGQGPEFLIYFQGTGAADDSGLPNDRFFAVRPEGSVSTLKIQRTERGDSAVYLCASSLTSGSQETQYFGPGTRLLVL.

V usage is TRBV7-2 and J usage is TRBJ1-5; D possibly corresponds to TRBD1 (6 bases). V dropped 3 bases and J dropped 5 bases, with 8 bases sitting between them. Germline V lookup: CDR1 SGHTA, CDR2 FQGNSA. The CDR3 spans 13 residues. CDR3 bases: TGTGCCAGCAGCTTTGCAGGGGATCAGCCCCAGCATTTT. Amino acid sequence: CASSFAGDQPQHF.